These 20 T cell receptor beta chains were all obtained from the same sample, sequenced in a study of tissue T cells after allogeneic stem cell transplantation. TCRdb's table, derived via immunoSEQ multiplex PCR, lists solely in-frame clones and lacks some. This sample carries some 11,000 clones, less than 85% of them seen once, and the ten largest clones take roughly 14%. Sequenced material: tissue from the right colon, taken at autopsy. Receptor source: a woman aged 18 to 55 with breast cancer.

This clone is medium-sized by share. Other nucleotide sequences in the sample specify the same CDR3. The chain has TRBV6-5 and TRBJ2-6; D is ambiguous. V shed 6 bases and J shed 2 bases, with 2 bases lying between them. The CDR3 totals 12 residues. Germline V lookup: CDR1 MNHEY, CDR2 SVGAGI. The CDR3 DNA reads as TGTGCCAGCAGGACTGGGGCCAACGTCCTGACTTTC. Its translation: CASRTGANVLTF.

This clone turned up a few times. This chain links TRBV19 with TRBJ1-6, with D possibly matching TRBD1 (5 bases). CDR1 and CDR2 from the germline V gene are LNHDA and SQIVND (reference sequence). This CDR3 spans 15 amino acids. Trimming shortened V by 2 bases and J by 9 bases, and 14 bases separated the two germline ends. This CDR3 reads CASSITRGSFSPLHF. The DNA for the CDR3 is TGTGCCAGTAGTATAACCCGGGGCAGCTTTTCACCCCTCCACTTT.

This chain uses TRBV11-2 with TRBJ2-1; the D gene is possibly TRBD2 (5 bases). The V end lost 5 bases, the J end lost 7 bases, and 15 bases lay between the germline ends. There are 14 residues in the CDR3. Germline CDR1 SGHAT, CDR2 FQNNGV. The CDR3 DNA reads as TGTGCCAGCAGCCCCCAGGAGGTTTTGAATGAGCAGTTCTTC. Amino acid sequence: CASSPQEVLNEQFF.

For this clone: At one boundary the junction diverges from the germline segment, which might be a read error. This sequence joins TRBV2 and TRBJ2-3, with TRBD1 as a possible D gene (6 bases). Germline assignment: CDR1 SNHLY and CDR2 FYNNEI. The CDR3 totals 13 residues. The CDR3 protein is CASGDRRTDTQYF. The CDR3 DNA follows: TGTGCCAGCGGTGACAGGAGGACAGATACGCAGTATTTT.

This clone has a single count. The chain employs TRBV19 and TRBJ2-3, with 7 bases identical to TRBD2. J lost 2 bases, V lost 2 bases, and 4 bases had no gene match. The CDR3 spans 15 residues. Germline values: CDR1 LNHDA, CDR2 SQIVND (reference sequence). The CDR3 sequence: CASSIYSGDTDTQYF. In nucleotides, the CDR3 is TGTGCCAGTAGTATATACAGCGGGGACACAGATACGCAGTATTTT.

This rearrangement joins TRBV28 to TRBJ2-4; the D gene is possibly TRBD1 (6 bases). This CDR3 has 17 residues. Trimming cost V 2 bases and J 1 base, with 15 bases left between them. Looked up from germline, CDR1 is MDHEN and CDR2 is SYDVKM. The CDR3 loop reads CASSLTADRGAKNIQYF. The CDR3 region has the DNA TGTGCCAGCAGTTTAACGGCGGACAGAGGGGCCAAAAACATTCAGTACTTC.

By share, this clone counts as medium-sized. This chain links TRBV5-1 with TRBJ2-1, with 9 nucleotides matching TRBD1. Germline CDR1 and CDR2: SGHRS and YFSETQ. The CDR3 is made up of 17 amino acids. Losses at the gene ends were 4 bases for V and 5 bases for J; bases not matched to a gene: 13. Here the CDR3 reads CASSLNPPGQGHNEQFF. CDR3 DNA: TGCGCCAGCAGCCTGAACCCCCCGGGACAGGGCCACAATGAGCAGTTCTTC.

The rearrangement uses TRBV5-4 and TRBJ2-2; D unclear. Trimming cost V 0 bases and J 6 bases, with 9 bases left between them. The germline V gene encodes CDR1 SGHNT and CDR2 YYREEE (reference sequence). The CDR3 covers 14 residues. CDR3 sequence (DNA): TGTGCCAGCAGCTTGGCCGGTGCGCCCGGGGAGCTGTTTTTT. Encoded protein: CASSLAGAPGELFF.

The V gene is TRBV14, the J gene TRBJ1-1; D unclear. V was clipped by 2 bases and J by 4 bases, with 11 bases between them. The length of the CDR3 is 14 residues. Germline V lookup: CDR1 SGHDN, CDR2 FVKESK. In DNA form, the CDR3 reads TGTGCCAGCAGCCAACACGGGCGAGGCACTGAAGCTTTCTTT. Protein product: CASSQHGRGTEAFF.

The CDR3 is CASSFLRSSPGTGELFF. For the CDR3, the DNA is TGTGCCAGCAGTTTCTTGCGCTCCTCCCCGGGAACCGGGGAGCTGTTTTTT. The chain uses TRBV28 and TRBJ2-2; tentatively, D is TRBD2 (5 bases). Germline-derived CDR1 and CDR2 are MDHEN and SYDVKM. V lost 3 bases, J lost 5 bases, and 19 bases lay in between. CDR3 length: 17 amino acids.

The genes are TRBV5-5 and TRBJ2-2, with D uncertain. The CDR3 spans 14 residues. Germline V CDR1 and CDR2: SGHKS, YYEKEE (reference sequence). V shed 1 base and J shed 4 bases, with 8 bases lying between them. CDR3 nucleotide sequence: TGTGCCAGCAGCTTGTCAAGTCTCACCGGGGAGCTGTTTTTT. Translating gives CASSLSSLTGELFF.

The chain combines TRBV18 with TRBJ2-5, with a tentative D call TRBD2 (6 bases). This CDR3 comprises 13 residues. The germline V and J ends were trimmed by 3 bases and 3 bases, with 8 bases remaining between them. CDR1 KGHSH and CDR2 LQKENI come from the germline V gene. The CDR3 DNA is TGTGCCAGCTCACCTGGGACTGAAGAGACCCAGTACTTC. Residues: CASSPGTEETQYF.

The V and J genes are TRBV5-1 and TRBJ2-7; 7 positions agree with TRBD1. The length of the CDR3 is 14 residues. Per germline, CDR1 SGHRS and CDR2 YFSETQ. With V trimmed by 6 bases and J by 0 bases, 6 bases remained unmatched. The CDR3 DNA reads TGCGCCAGCACCGGGACAGAGAGCTCCTACGAGCAGTACTTC. Translated: CASTGTESSYEQYF.

Notes on this clone: Other DNA sequences from this sample encode an identical CDR3 as well. The chain carries TRBV2 and TRBJ1-1; 9 positions match TRBD1. J gave up 7 bases and V 6 bases, and 6 bases lay outside the gene matches. Germline V gene data show CDR1 as SNHLY and CDR2 as FYNNEI. The CDR3 is 13 residues long. CDR3 protein: CASSPDRGYEAFF. CDR3 DNA: TGTGCCAGCAGCCCTGACAGGGGGTATGAAGCTTTCTTT.

This chain connects TRBV2 to TRBJ2-1; perhaps TRBD1 as D (5 bases). Trimming cost V 4 bases and J 5 bases, with 9 bases left between them. This CDR3 contains 13 residues. Germline loops: CDR1 SNHLY, CDR2 FYNNEI. The chain's CDR3 is CASSVVRDNEQFF. CDR3 DNA: TGTGCCAGCAGTGTCGTCAGGGACAATGAGCAGTTCTTC. Combining the CDR3 with reference TRBV2 and TRBJ2-1 gives the whole variable domain EPEVTQTPSHQVTQMGQEVILRCVPISNHLYFYWYRQILGQKVEFLVSFYNNEISEKSEIFDDQFSVERPDGSNFTLKIRSTKLEDSAMYFCASSVVRDNEQFFGPGTRLTVL.

This chain joins TRBV4-2 and TRBJ2-1; TRBD2 agrees at 11 bases. Losses at the gene ends were 1 base for V and 4 bases for J; bases not matched to a gene: 3. This CDR3 is 16 amino acids long. The V gene's germline CDR1 is LGHNA and CDR2 YNFKEQ. The CDR3 reads CASSQATSGGYNEQFF. CDR3 bases: TGTGCCAGCAGCCAAGCAACTAGCGGGGGATACAATGAGCAGTTCTTC.

This clone has a single count. This chain connects TRBV7-2 to TRBJ2-2; D unclear. The V gene's germline CDR1 is SGHTA and CDR2 FQGNSA. The CDR3 totals 14 residues. The V end was cut by 2 bases, the J end by 7 bases, with 11 bases between. The CDR3, as DNA: TGTGCCAGCAGCTTAATTGGCAGCCTCGGGGAGCTGTTTTTT. It encodes CASSLIGSLGELFF.

The chain carries TRBV19 and TRBJ2-7; perhaps TRBD2 as D (5 bases). The length of the CDR3 is 11 residues. The V end lost 5 bases, the J end lost 7 bases, and 9 bases lay between the germline ends. Germline CDR1 and CDR2: LNHDA and SQIVND (reference sequence). The CDR3 sequence: CASSGGWEQYF. Written as DNA, the CDR3 is TGTGCCAGTAGTGGAGGATGGGAGCAGTACTTC.

The rearrangement joins TRBV6-1 to TRBJ2-1, with 7 bases lining up with TRBD2. J lost 5 bases, V lost 0 bases, and 4 bases had no gene match. The length of the CDR3 is 15 residues. Germline V lookup: CDR1 MNHNS, CDR2 SASEGT. The CDR3 coding sequence is TGTGCCAGCAGTGAAGCGGCTAGCGGTGACAATGAGCAGTTCTTC. This codes for CASSEAASGDNEQFF.

The V and J genes are TRBV9 and TRBJ1-1; D is unresolved. This CDR3 has 13 residues. Germline CDR1 and CDR2: SGDLS and YYNGEE. The V end lost 0 bases, the J end lost 5 bases, and 8 bases lay between the germline ends. The CDR3 loop is CASSVDLETEAFF. The CDR3 DNA reads TGTGCCAGCAGCGTAGATTTGGAAACTGAAGCTTTCTTT.